The next 9 T cell receptor beta chains were all read from a single sample in a study of cytomegalovirus exposure and HLA in healthy donors. PCR involved 60 Vbeta and 13 Jbeta primers. Sequencing used immunoSEQ multiplex PCR; TCRdb keeps in-frame clones, though not all of them. The table shows approximately 89,000 clones, with about 80% occurring only once. The sequencing input was PBMCs. Source of these receptors: a male donor in good health and CMV-seronegative.

The CDR3 sequence: CASRRTGSSYEQYF. DNA of the CDR3: TGTGCCAGCAGAAGGACAGGGTCATCCTACGAGCAGTACTTC. The genes are TRBV6-5 and TRBJ2-7; 8 bases agree with TRBD1. This CDR3 contains 14 residues. CDR1 MNHEY and CDR2 SVGAGI come from the germline V gene. The junction had 5 bases not matched to a gene; V was cut back by 6 bases and J by 1 base.

In this sample, this clone turned up a few times. The gene calls are TRBV6-1 and TRBJ1-3; D gene uncertain. Germline CDR1 MNHNS, CDR2 SASEGT. This CDR3 contains 14 residues. V was trimmed by 8 bases and J by 0 bases, leaving 11 bases between them. The CDR3 DNA reads TGTGCCAGCGAGCCGCGGGGCTCTGGAAACACCATATATTTT. Translated: CASEPRGSGNTIYF.

In DNA, the CDR3 is TGTGCCAGCAGCACACCAGGTGCCTCTGGAAACACCATATATTTT. Encoded protein: CASSTPGASGNTIYF. The chain recombines TRBV5-4 with TRBJ1-3; D gene ambiguous. The CDR3 runs to 15 residues. Germline CDR1 SGHNT, CDR2 YYREEE (reference sequence). Trimming left V 4 bases short and J 0 bases short, with 11 bases between. Full variable domain (remainder filled in from reference TRBV5-4 and TRBJ1-3): ETGVTQSPTHLIKTRGQQVTLRCSSQSGHNTVSWYQQALGQGPQFIFQYYREEENGRGNFPPRFSGLQFPNYSSELNVNALELDDSALYLCASSTPGASGNTIYFGEGSWLTVV.

The genes are TRBV6-5 and TRBJ2-5, with a weak D call TRBD2 (6 bases). CDR1 and CDR2 from the germline V gene are MNHEY and SVGAGI. V was cut by 5 bases and J by 3 bases, with 13 bases left in between. This CDR3 contains 14 residues. The CDR3 here is CASSGGGLEETQYF. In DNA form, the CDR3 reads TGTGCCAGCAGTGGGGGAGGTTTGGAAGAGACCCAGTACTTC.

The chain employs TRBV6-4 and TRBJ1-2; 9 nucleotides match TRBD1. The V segment lost 0 bases and the J segment 3 bases; nucleotides outside the gene matches: 14. Germline-derived CDR1 and CDR2 are MRHNA and SNTAGT. This CDR3 spans 19 amino acids. The CDR3 here is CASSDSIPGTGLTDYGYTF. The CDR3 DNA reads as TGTGCCAGCAGTGACTCTATACCCGGGACAGGGTTGACAGACTATGGCTACACCTTC.

The chain is built from TRBV9 and TRBJ2-5; a weak D match, TRBD2 (6 bases). The CDR3 runs to 13 residues. Germline CDR1 SGDLS, CDR2 YYNGEE. Trimming took 0 bases from V and 3 from J, leaving 6 bases between them. The CDR3 sequence is CASSVAGEETQYF. CDR3 bases: TGTGCCAGCAGCGTAGCGGGAGAAGAGACCCAGTACTTC.

The genes are TRBV5-1 and TRBJ1-2; 9 bases match TRBD1. The junction had 8 bases not matched to a gene; V was cut back by 4 bases and J by 4 bases. Germline V gene lookup returns CDR1 SGHRS and CDR2 YFSETQ. The length of the CDR3 is 15 residues. The CDR3 nucleotides are TGCGCCAGCAGCAACCGGACAGGGGAGAGCTATGGCTACACCTTC. This sequence encodes CASSNRTGESYGYTF. Variable domain in full (rest from reference TRBV5-1 and TRBJ1-2): KAGVTQTPRYLIKTRGQQVTLSCSPISGHRSVSWYQQTPGQGLQFLFEYFSETQRNKGNFPGRFSGRQFSNSRSEMNVSTLELGDSALYLCASSNRTGESYGYTFGSGTRLTVV.

The rearrangement uses TRBV10-1 and TRBJ1-1; 7 bases fit TRBD1. V trimming: 3 bases; J trimming: 12 bases; junction bases outside the gene matches: 10. Germline CDR1 is WNHNN and CDR2 is SYGVQD (reference sequence). The CDR3 is 13 amino acids. The CDR3 loop is CASSDSGQAKTFF. As DNA, the CDR3 is TGCGCCAGCAGTGATTCTGGACAGGCTAAAACTTTCTTT.

In this sample, this clone turned up a few times. The rearrangement uses TRBV5-4 and TRBJ2-1; TRBD2 might be the D (6 bases). V lost 4 bases and J 3 bases, leaving 17 bases between the germline ends. The CDR3 has 16 residues. CDR1 is SGHNT and CDR2 is YYREEE in the germline V gene (reference sequence). The CDR3 spells CASSQVAARLYNEQFF. CDR3 coding DNA: TGTGCCAGCAGCCAGGTAGCGGCTAGACTCTACAATGAGCAGTTCTTC.